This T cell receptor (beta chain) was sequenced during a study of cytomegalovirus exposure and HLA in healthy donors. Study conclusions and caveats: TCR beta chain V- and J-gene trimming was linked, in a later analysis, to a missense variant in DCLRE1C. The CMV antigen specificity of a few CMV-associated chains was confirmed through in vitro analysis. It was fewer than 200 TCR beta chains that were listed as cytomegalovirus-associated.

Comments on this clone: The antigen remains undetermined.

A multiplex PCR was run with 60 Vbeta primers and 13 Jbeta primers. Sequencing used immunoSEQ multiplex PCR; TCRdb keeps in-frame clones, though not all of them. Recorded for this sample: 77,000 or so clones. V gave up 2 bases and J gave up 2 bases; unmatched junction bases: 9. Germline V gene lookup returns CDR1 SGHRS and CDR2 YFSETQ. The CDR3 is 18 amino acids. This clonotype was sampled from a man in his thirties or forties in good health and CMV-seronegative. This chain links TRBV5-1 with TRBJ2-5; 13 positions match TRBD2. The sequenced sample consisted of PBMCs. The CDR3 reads CASSLVPPGLAGQETQYF. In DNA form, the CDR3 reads TGCGCCAGCAGCTTAGTACCGCCGGGACTAGCGGGACAAGAGACCCAGTACTTC.